This TCR beta chain was identified in a study of cytomegalovirus exposure and HLA in healthy donors. For the study at large: The approximately 120 million unique TCR beta sequences, from about 179 million T cells, were found by an earlier analysis. Study-level results: As a later analysis showed, several of the most significant clusters appeared to be linked to common viral pathogens. With DRB1 most and HLA-C fewest, TCR association rates differed between HLA loci in a later analysis. In a later analysis, at a false discovery rate of 0.05, 15,000 to 20,000 TCR beta sequences were associated with HLA alleles.

A few counts support this clone. No antigen is known for it. It was with 60 Vbeta and 13 Jbeta primers that the PCR ran. Only in-frame clones appear in the TCRdb table, and some are missing; sequencing was by immunoSEQ multiplex PCR. The table shows roughly 150,000 clones, with roughly three quarters occurring only once. This sequence was found in a woman aged 40 to 50 in good health and CMV-seronegative. Sequenced input: PBMCs.

The chain's CDR3 is CASSFDPGNTEAFF. The CDR3 nucleotides read TGTGCCAGCAGTTTTGATCCAGGGAACACTGAAGCTTTCTTT. The chain employs TRBV2 and TRBJ1-1; D unclear. The CDR3 totals 14 residues. Trimming removed 5 bases at V and 1 base at J, with 11 bases between. Per germline, CDR1 SNHLY and CDR2 FYNNEI. The variable domain in full, with the rest retrieved from reference TRBV2 and TRBJ1-1, is EPEVTQTPSHQVTQMGQEVILRCVPISNHLYFYWYRQILGQKVEFLVSFYNNEISEKSEIFDDQFSVERPDGSNFTLKIRSTKLEDSAMYFCASSFDPGNTEAFFGQGTRLTVV.